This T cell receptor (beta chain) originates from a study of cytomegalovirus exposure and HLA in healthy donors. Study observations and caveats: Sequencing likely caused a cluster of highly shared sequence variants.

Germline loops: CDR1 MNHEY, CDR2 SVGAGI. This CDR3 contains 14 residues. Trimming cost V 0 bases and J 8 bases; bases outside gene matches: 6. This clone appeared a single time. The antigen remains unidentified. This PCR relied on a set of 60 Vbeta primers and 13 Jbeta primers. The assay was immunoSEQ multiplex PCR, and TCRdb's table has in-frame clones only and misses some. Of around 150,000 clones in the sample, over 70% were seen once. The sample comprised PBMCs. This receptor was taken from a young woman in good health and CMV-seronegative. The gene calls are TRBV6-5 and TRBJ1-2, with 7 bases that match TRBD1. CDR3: CASSYSTGQDGYTF. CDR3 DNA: TGTGCCAGCAGTTACTCGACAGGGCAGGACGGCTACACCTTC.